A single sample is the source of the 7 T cell receptor beta chains below, sequenced in a study of CD8+ T cells in alopecia areata. Peripheral blood, together with lesional scalp punch biopsies, was collected from alopecia areata patients. Extraction of RNA preceded its reverse transcription into cDNA, which served as the sequencing template. TCRdb keeps only in-frame clones here, not all; method: immunoSEQ multiplex PCR. Of about 15,000 clones in the sample, about 61% were seen once. Sequenced sample: skin. The receptors were gathered from a human donor with alopecia areata.

This chain uses TRBV5-1 with TRBJ2-1, with TRBD1 matching 7 bases. Looked up from germline, CDR1 is SGHRS and CDR2 is YFSETQ. The CDR3 sequence is 15 residues long. The J segment lost 6 bases and the V segment lost 5 bases, leaving 11 bases of the junction unmatched. DNA of the CDR3: TGCGCCAGCAGGCCCTCTCCGGGACAGTTCAATGAGCAGTTCTTC. Translating it yields CASRPSPGQFNEQFF.

This clone was found a few times. V is TRBV9 and J is TRBJ2-7; TRBD1 matches 9 bases. There are 17 residues in the CDR3. J gave up 4 bases and V 0 bases, and 11 bases lay outside the gene matches. Looked up from germline, CDR1 is SGDLS and CDR2 is YYNGEE. The CDR3 DNA reads as TGTGCCAGCAGCGTAGGGGACAGGGCCATCGCGGGGTACGAGCAGTACTTC. This gives the protein CASSVGDRAIAGYEQYF.

This chain uses TRBV6-1 with TRBJ2-1; TRBD2 matches at 12 bases. The CDR3 has 15 amino acids. Germline trimming cut 8 bases from V and 6 bases from J; bases unmatched to any gene: 8. Germline values: CDR1 MNHNS, CDR2 SASEGT. This CDR3 is CASPGLAGSVNEQFF. The DNA for the CDR3 is TGTGCCAGCCCGGGACTAGCGGGTTCTGTCAATGAGCAGTTCTTC.

This clone occurred once. This chain uses TRBV4-1 with TRBJ2-5; 8 bases are a match to TRBD1. The CDR3 totals 15 residues. Germline assignment: CDR1 MGHRA and CDR2 YSYEKL. Losses at the gene ends were 4 bases for V and 1 base for J; bases not matched to a gene: 5. CDR3 sequence (DNA): TGCGCCAGCAGCCGAACGGGACAGGTCCAAGAGACCCAGTACTTC. Translated, it gives CASSRTGQVQETQYF.

The V call is TRBV15, the J call TRBJ2-2, with D possibly matching TRBD1 (5 bases). Trimming took off 1 base at V and 2 bases at J, with 20 bases between the two ends. The germline gives CDR1 LNHNV, CDR2 YYDKDF (reference sequence). This CDR3 is 19 amino acids long. In nucleotides, the CDR3 is TGTGCCACCAGCAGAGCCCCACTTACGGGCAGGGCTAACACCGGGGAGCTGTTTTTT. Its translation is CATSRAPLTGRANTGELFF.

The genes are TRBV10-2 and TRBJ2-5; perhaps TRBD2 as D (5 bases). The CDR3 runs 13 residues. Germline CDR1 WSHSY, CDR2 SAAADI. V was shortened by 6 bases and J by 2 bases, with 10 bases between the two germline ends. CDR3 sequence (DNA): TGCGCCAGCAGAGAGGACTCGCAAGAGACCCAGTACTTC. It encodes CASREDSQETQYF.

This clone was picked up one time. The CDR3 region is CASSLAEANTGELFF. CDR3 sequence (DNA): TGCGCCAGCAGCTTGGCCGAGGCGAACACCGGGGAGCTGTTTTTT. J is TRBJ2-2 and V is TRBV5-1; the D is unclear. Trimming took 0 bases from V and 0 from J, leaving 6 bases between them. This CDR3 is 15 amino acids long. Germline V gene lookup returns CDR1 SGHRS and CDR2 YFSETQ.